Below, one T cell receptor beta chain is given with its context. These data originate in a study of neurological immune-mediated disorders. The V and J ends lost 4 bases and 4 bases, in that order; junction bases with no gene match: 6. CDR3 length: 14 amino acids. The V gene's germline CDR1 is MGHRA and CDR2 YSYEKL. Each TCR transcript was tagged with a 10-nucleotide random UMI during 5'RACE. TCRdb ran MiXCR on the 5' RACE reads and lists one entry per CDR3 protein. The sample holds some 35,000 distinct CDR3 sequences, around 10% seen once. The sequence was obtained from a woman under 40 with HTLV-1-associated myelopathy (HAM/TSP). This chain links TRBV4-1 with TRBJ2-7; 8 bases agree with TRBD2. Sequenced sample: CD4+ T cells from blood. The CDR3 is CASSRGGTQYEQYF. In DNA form, the CDR3 reads TGCGCCAGCAGCCGCGGGGGGACCCAATACGAGCAGTACTTC.